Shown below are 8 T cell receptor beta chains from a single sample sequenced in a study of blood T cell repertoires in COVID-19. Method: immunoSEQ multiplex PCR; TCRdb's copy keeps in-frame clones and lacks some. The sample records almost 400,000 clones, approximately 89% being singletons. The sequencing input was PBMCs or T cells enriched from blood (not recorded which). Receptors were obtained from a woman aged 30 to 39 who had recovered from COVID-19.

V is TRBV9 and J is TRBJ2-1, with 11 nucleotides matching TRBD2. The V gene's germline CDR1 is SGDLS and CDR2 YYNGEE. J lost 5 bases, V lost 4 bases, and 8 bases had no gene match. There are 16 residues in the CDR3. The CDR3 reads CASSPRLAGSNNEQFF. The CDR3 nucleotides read TGTGCCAGCAGCCCACGACTAGCGGGGTCGAACAATGAGCAGTTCTTC. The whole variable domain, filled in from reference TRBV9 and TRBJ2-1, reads DSGVTQTPKHLITATGQRVTLRCSPRSGDLSVYWYQQSLDQGLQFLIQYYNGEERAKGNILERFSAQQFPDLHSELNLSSLELGDSALYFCASSPRLAGSNNEQFFGPGTRLTVL.

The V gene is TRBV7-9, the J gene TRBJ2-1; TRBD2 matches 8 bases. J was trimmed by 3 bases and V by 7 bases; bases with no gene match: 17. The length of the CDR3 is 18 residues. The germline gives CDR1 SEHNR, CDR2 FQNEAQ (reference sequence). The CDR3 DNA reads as TGTGCCAGCATCATGCCCAGCGGGAGTCGGTCCGGCTACAATGAGCAGTTCTTC. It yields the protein CASIMPSGSRSGYNEQFF.

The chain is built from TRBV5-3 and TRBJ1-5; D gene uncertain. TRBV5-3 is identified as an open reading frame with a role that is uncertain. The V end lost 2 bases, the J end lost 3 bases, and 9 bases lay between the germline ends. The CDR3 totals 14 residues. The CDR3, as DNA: TGTGCCAGAAGCTTTGTCCCTCCCAATCAGCCCCAGCATTTT. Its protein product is CARSFVPPNQPQHF.

As DNA, the CDR3 is TGTGCCAGCAGTTTGGGTGGGACAGAAGAGACCCAGTACTTC. As protein: CASSLGGTEETQYF. This chain joins TRBV28 and TRBJ2-5, with TRBD1 identical over 7 bases. V lost 3 bases, J lost 3 bases, and 4 bases stayed unmatched. Germline V CDR1 and CDR2: MDHEN, SYDVKM. The CDR3 contains 14 residues.

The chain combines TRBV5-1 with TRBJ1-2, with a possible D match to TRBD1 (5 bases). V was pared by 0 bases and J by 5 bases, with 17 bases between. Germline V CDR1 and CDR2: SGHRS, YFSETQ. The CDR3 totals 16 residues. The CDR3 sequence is CASSLEVAGGEYGYTF. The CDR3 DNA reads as TGCGCCAGCAGCTTGGAGGTCGCGGGGGGAGAGTATGGCTACACCTTC. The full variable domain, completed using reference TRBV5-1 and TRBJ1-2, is KAGVTQTPRYLIKTRGQQVTLSCSPISGHRSVSWYQQTPGQGLQFLFEYFSETQRNKGNFPGRFSGRQFSNSRSEMNVSTLELGDSALYLCASSLEVAGGEYGYTFGSGTRLTVV.

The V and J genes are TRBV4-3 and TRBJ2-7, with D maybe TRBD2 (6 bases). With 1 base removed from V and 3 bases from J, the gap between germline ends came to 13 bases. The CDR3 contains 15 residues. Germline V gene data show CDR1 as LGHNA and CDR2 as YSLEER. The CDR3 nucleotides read TGCGCCAGCAGCCAAGGGAGGGGAGTTTACTACGAGCAGTACTTC. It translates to CASSQGRGVYYEQYF.

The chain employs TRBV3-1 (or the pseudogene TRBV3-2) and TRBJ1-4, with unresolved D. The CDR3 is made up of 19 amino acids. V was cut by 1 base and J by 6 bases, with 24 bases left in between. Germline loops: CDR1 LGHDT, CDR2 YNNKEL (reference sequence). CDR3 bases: TGTGCCAGCAGCCAAGGGGAGATCGGACGGTTCCTGTCGTATGAAAAACTGTTTTTT. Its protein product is CASSQGEIGRFLSYEKLFF.

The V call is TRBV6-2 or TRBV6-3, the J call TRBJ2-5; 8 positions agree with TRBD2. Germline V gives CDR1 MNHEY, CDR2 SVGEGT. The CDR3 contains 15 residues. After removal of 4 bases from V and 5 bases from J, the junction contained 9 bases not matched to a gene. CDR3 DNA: TGTGCCAGCAGTTTCGGGAGGGCCACTCTGGAGACCCAGTACTTC. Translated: CASSFGRATLETQYF.